A single sample is the source of the 18 T cell receptor beta chains below, sequenced in a study of CD8 T cells in Susac syndrome. RNA was extracted with the RNeasy kit, and a quantity of roughly 0.5 to 1 ug was reverse transcribed using random hexamers. TCRdb analysed the immunoSEQ multiplex PCR reads with MiXCR anew, one entry per CDR3 protein. The sample has some 220,000 distinct CDR3 sequences, about 95% seen once. The sequenced sample was CD4+ T cells from PBMCs. These receptors were taken from a human donor with multiple sclerosis.

This chain joins TRBV20-1 and TRBJ2-7, with D unresolved. CDR1 DFQATT and CDR2 SNEGSKA come from the germline V gene (reference sequence). CDR3 length: 14 amino acids. V was trimmed by 6 bases and J by 6 bases, leaving 21 bases between them. The CDR3 is CSAIDGLPWGEQYF. CDR3 sequence (DNA): TGCAGTGCAATCGACGGGCTCCCCTGGGGCGAGCAGTACTTC.

This rearrangement joins TRBV29-1 to TRBJ2-3; TRBD1 matches at 8 bases. CDR1 is SQVTM, CDR2 ANQGSEA, per germline. The junction had 6 bases not matched to a gene; V was cut back by 2 bases and J by 2 bases. The CDR3 runs to 15 residues. The CDR3 here is CSVEPEGQVTDTQYF. CDR3 DNA: TGCAGCGTTGAACCCGAGGGACAGGTCACAGATACGCAGTATTTT.

The chain has TRBV9 and TRBJ2-3; D may be TRBD2 (5 bases). Between the trimmed V and J ends, which lost 4 bases and 3 bases, there was a span of 15 bases. CDR3 size: 15 residues. Germline V lookup: CDR1 SGDLS, CDR2 YYNGEE. CDR3 sequence reads: CASSYPSGITDTQYF. In DNA, the CDR3 is TGTGCCAGCAGCTATCCTTCGGGGATTACAGATACGCAGTATTTT.

This chain links TRBV14 with TRBJ2-3; maybe TRBD1 (5 bases). V shed 8 bases and J shed 1 base, with 10 bases lying between them. This CDR3 contains 13 residues. Germline V gives CDR1 SGHDN, CDR2 FVKESK. The CDR3 DNA is TGTGCCAGCGGGGCAGATCGCACAGATACGCAGTATTTT. Its protein product is CASGADRTDTQYF.

The CDR3 DNA reads as TGTGCCAGCAGCCAAGATAGTAGGGACAGGCGGGAAAATGAGCAGTTCTTC. This encodes CASSQDSRDRRENEQFF. The chain recombines TRBV3-1 with TRBJ2-1, with 8 bases that match TRBD1. After removal of 0 bases from V and 7 bases from J, the junction contained 11 bases not matched to a gene. The length of the CDR3 is 17 residues. Germline lookup yields CDR1 LGHDT and CDR2 YNNKEL (reference sequence).

The V call is TRBV27, the J call TRBJ2-7; the match to TRBD2 covers 11 bases. The germline V gene has CDR1 MNHEY and CDR2 SMNVEV (reference sequence). V lost 6 bases, J lost 2 bases, and 3 bases stayed unmatched. The CDR3 has 14 amino acids. In nucleotides, the CDR3 is TGTGCCAGCAGAACTAGCGGGAGAGCCTACGAGCAGTACTTC. It translates to CASRTSGRAYEQYF.

This chain connects TRBV20-1 to TRBJ1-4, with D maybe TRBD1 (5 bases). Germline CDR1 DFQATT, CDR2 SNEGSKA (reference sequence). The CDR3 is made up of 13 amino acids. The V and J ends lost 1 base and 8 bases respectively, with 11 bases between them. In nucleotides, the CDR3 is TGCAGTGCTAGAGTACAGGTCGGAGAAAAACTGTTTTTT. It encodes CSARVQVGEKLFF.

The J gene is TRBJ2-2, the V gene TRBV2; 13 bases line up with TRBD2. The CDR3 totals 18 residues. V was clipped by 8 bases and J by 4 bases; unmatched bases: 13. Germline V CDR1 and CDR2: SNHLY, FYNNEI. The CDR3 region is CASAGTGGLAGPTGELFF. For the CDR3, the DNA is TGTGCCAGCGCCGGGACAGGGGGACTAGCGGGGCCCACCGGGGAGCTGTTTTTT.

CDR3 amino acids: CATSRGDGSQETQYF. CDR3 nucleotide sequence: TGTGCCACCAGCAGAGGGGATGGCAGTCAAGAGACCCAGTACTTC. The V and J genes are TRBV15 and TRBJ2-5; D unresolved. The V gene lost 1 base and the J gene lost 2 bases, with 11 bases spanning the gap. CDR3 size: 15 residues. Germline V gene data show CDR1 as LNHNV and CDR2 as YYDKDF (reference sequence).

The chain has TRBV27 and TRBJ2-3; tentative D call: TRBD2 (6 bases). Germline V gene lookup returns CDR1 MNHEY and CDR2 SMNVEV (reference sequence). Trimming took off 3 bases at V and 1 base at J, with 14 bases between the two ends. CDR3 length: 16 amino acids. CDR3 sequence (DNA): TGTGCCAGCAGTTTGATGGGCAGGGAGGGCACAGATACGCAGTATTTT. Residues: CASSLMGREGTDTQYF.

The chain recombines TRBV18 with TRBJ2-7; weak D call: TRBD1 (6 bases). CDR3 length equals 14 residues. Trimming shortened V by 3 bases and J by 4 bases, and 13 bases separated the two germline ends. Germline V gives CDR1 KGHSH, CDR2 LQKENI. CDR3 loop: CASSPYGTGYEQYF. The CDR3 coding sequence is TGTGCCAGCTCACCCTATGGAACAGGGTACGAGCAGTACTTC.

The V call is TRBV30, the J call TRBJ1-2; weak D call: TRBD1 (5 bases). The CDR3 sequence is 14 residues long. Germline V CDR1 and CDR2: GTSNPN, SVGIG (reference sequence). V lost 0 bases and J 6 bases, leaving 14 bases between the germline ends. The CDR3 spells CAWSVNRNFNGYTF. CDR3 bases: TGTGCCTGGAGTGTAAACAGGAATTTTAATGGCTACACCTTC.

The chain combines TRBV20-1 with TRBJ2-3, with 12 bases lining up with TRBD1. CDR1 and CDR2 (germline): DFQATT, SNEGSKA (reference sequence). The trim removed 3 bases at V and 4 bases at J, leaving 5 bases unmatched. The CDR3 runs 15 residues. The CDR3 region is CSARPGQGASDTQYF. The DNA for the CDR3 is TGCAGTGCTAGGCCGGGACAGGGGGCCTCAGATACGCAGTATTTT.

V usage is TRBV5-1 and J usage is TRBJ2-5, with D possibly being TRBD1 (5 bases). The V gene's germline CDR1 is SGHRS and CDR2 YFSETQ. This CDR3 has 13 residues. Trimming shortened V by 0 bases and J by 7 bases, and 10 bases separated the two germline ends. The CDR3 loop reads CASSLEGQGTQYF. The CDR3 DNA follows: TGCGCCAGCAGCTTGGAAGGGCAGGGGACCCAGTACTTC.

The chain couples TRBV6-2 or TRBV6-3 to TRBJ2-7, with a tentative D call TRBD1 (5 bases). From germline, CDR1 is MNHEY and CDR2 SVGEGT. Trimming left V 8 bases short and J 0 bases short, with 14 bases between. CDR3 size: 14 residues. CDR3 sequence reads: CASSRTLSSYEQYF. For the CDR3, the DNA is TGTGCCAGCTCTCGGACACTTAGCTCCTACGAGCAGTACTTC.

The rearrangement uses TRBV30 and TRBJ2-7, with unresolved D. The germline V gene encodes CDR1 GTSNPN and CDR2 SVGIG (reference sequence). This CDR3 has 12 residues. V was trimmed by 0 bases and J by 4 bases, leaving 7 bases between them. The CDR3 sequence is CAWSVTTYEQYF. The CDR3 bases are TGTGCCTGGAGTGTAACGACGTACGAGCAGTACTTC.

The V call is TRBV18, the J call TRBJ1-2; D is ambiguous. The CDR3 is 15 residues long. V lost 3 bases to trimming and J lost 0 bases, with 11 bases between them. Germline V CDR1 and CDR2: KGHSH, LQKENI. The CDR3 DNA reads as TGTGCCAGCTCACCTTCCGGACCAACTAACTATGGCTACACCTTC. Its protein is CASSPSGPTNYGYTF. The whole variable domain, remainder taken from reference TRBV18 and TRBJ1-2, is NAGVMQNPRHLVRRRGQEARLRCSPMKGHSHVYWYRQLPEEGLKFMVYLQKENIIDESGMPKERFSAEFPKEGPSILRIQQVVRGDSAAYFCASSPSGPTNYGYTFGSGTRLTVV.

V is TRBV20-1 and J is TRBJ1-1, with no clear D. In germline, CDR1 is DFQATT, CDR2 SNEGSKA (reference sequence). V was cut by 1 base and J by 11 bases, with 17 bases left in between. CDR3 length: 13 residues. The chain's CDR3 is CSARGSSALDAFF. The DNA of the CDR3 is TGCAGTGCTAGAGGGTCGTCAGCCTTGGACGCTTTCTTT.